This T cell receptor beta chain was recorded in a study of beta chain features in type 1 diabetes. Study-wide results and caveats: Across all four CD4+ subsets, people with type 1 diabetes showed modestly shorter TCRB CDR3s.

As concerns this clone: As yet, its antigen is unknown.

Expressed TCRB transcripts were sequenced because the entire RNA isolate underwent reverse transcription. The method was immunoSEQ multiplex PCR; TCRdb's version includes in-frame clones alone and lacks a portion of them. The data show 500,000 to 650,000 clones, approximately 13% seen once. Germline CDR1 is LGHNA and CDR2 is YSLEER. The CDR3 covers 16 residues. Trimming shortened V by 0 bases and J by 4 bases, and 12 bases separated the two germline ends. Averaging approximately 0.11 L, one heparinised blood draw was given by each donor. Sorting with CD45RO/CCR7/CD25/CD127/CD95/CD27 yielded naive, central memory, regulatory and stem-like memory CD4+ cells.

The chain uses TRBV4-3 and TRBJ2-2; no reliable D call. The sequence was obtained from a man aged 25-45 years with type 1 diabetes. The sequencing input was naive CD4+ T cells from blood. The CDR3 loop reads CASSQERNSLTGELFF. The CDR3 nucleotides read TGCGCCAGCAGCCAAGAACGCAACAGCCTCACCGGGGAGCTGTTTTTT.